This T cell receptor beta chain was recorded in a study of T-cell reconstitution after alpha-beta-depleted transplantation in children. Study-wide points: Where alpha-beta T cells came from about two months after transplant was reportedly several hundred expanded graft clones. Day-60 TCRbeta diversity that was high in some patients was derived from surviving recipient T cells and thymic progenitors. One year after transplant, T-cell counts and diversity came mostly from newly produced T cells.

J gave up 6 bases and V 5 bases, and 10 bases lay outside the gene matches. Germline CDR1 reads DFQATT; CDR2 reads SNEGSKA (reference sequence). This CDR3 contains 13 residues. A library of TCRbeta sequences, prepared with unique molecular identifiers, was generated. TCRdb reprocessed the PCR reads with MiXCR, giving one entry per CDR3 protein. The data contain hundreds of thousands of distinct CDR3 sequences, roughly 16% of them singletons. This clonotype was observed many times. Its antigen is currently unknown. V gene TRBV20-1 combines with J gene TRBJ2-7; 7 nucleotides align to TRBD2. The sequence was collected from a male patient between 10 and 17 years old who had a stem cell transplant for acute lymphoblastic leukemia, so the T cells may come from the graft donor. The material was PBMCs, mostly from graft donor cells, obtained 360 days after TCRalphabeta/CD19-depleted stem cell transplant. The CDR3 nucleotides read TGCAGTGCTTTAAGCGGGACTCTCTCCGAGCAGTACTTC. Its translation: CSALSGTLSEQYF.